This TCR beta chain was identified during a study of cytomegalovirus exposure and HLA in healthy donors (dated by TCRdb to between 2016 and 2019). For the wider study: An earlier analysis of approximately 550 of the donors reported more than 250 Gb of sequence data and more than 90 million unique TCR beta sequences from 190 million or so T cells. To decide whether each TCR beta V gene segment behaved as functional or pseudogenic, an earlier analysis of 587 of the donors relied on high-throughput TCR beta sequencing. Every repertoire in the discovery cohort had been generated on one and the same sequencing platform. Rather than using new phenotypic data, the later analysis identified candidate immune exposures from TCR beta sequences and from how often those sequences occurred across donors. A later genetic analysis took genome-wide SNP genotypes for 398 of the 666 donors and used that subset as a discovery cohort. The genetic ancestry cluster associated with self-reported Caucasian donors included roughly 84% of the roughly 400 genotyped donors. A later analysis re-examined previously published TCR beta repertoires from 500 to 700 donors and added high-resolution HLA genotyping to investigate patterns of TCR occurrence. Roughly 300 gigabases of sequencing data and 75 million to 85 million unique TCR sequences made up an early release that covered fewer than 650 HLA-typed donors. The aim of the study was to test whether cataloging public T cell receptors could identify signatures of past pathogen exposure. The number of typed donors differed by locus: roughly 629-630 for A, B, C, DRB1 and DQB1; 522 for DQA1; around 580 for DPA1; and about 450 for DPB1. The T cell repertoires of 550 to 850 subjects were profiled by immunosequencing and related to cytomegalovirus serostatus. Among a few hundred genotyped donors of the cohort, an average of approximately 250,000 unique TCR beta nucleotide sequences were sequenced per donor, roughly 18% of them non-productive. HLA typing included class I and class II loci at four-digit resolution. To predict cytomegalovirus infection status, the study combined high-throughput TCR immunosequencing, statistical association of individual TCRs with disease status, and machine learning. Along with the approximately 700-subject first cohort, a separate validation cohort of 120 different subjects was used. Donor age, sex, ethnicity and CMV serostatus were compiled together with the repertoire data. Four to six DR-DQ haplotypes were handled as single units for association and clustering, since linkage in the cohort was strong. Points the paper makes about the study in general: Because HLA typing was unavailable for some donors at each locus, only the typed subset was used in association tests. A later analysis found that HLA-associated TCR beta chains were more clonally expanded and had lower generation probabilities than equally common non-associated chains. In this cohort, only TCR beta chains were sequenced, and detectable features were limited by the absence of alpha or paired-chain data. A further reported finding was that TCR beta sequences accurately predicted the HLA-A and HLA-B alleles for most subjects in the first cohort. A later genetic analysis associated a missense DCLRE1C variant with V-gene and J-gene trimming of TCR beta chains, and an independent cohort replicated the association. A later analysis found that most CMV-associated TCR beta chains appeared HLA-restricted, with HLA associations seemingly driven largely by CMV exposure. A group of highly shared sequence variants was considered likely to be a technical artifact of the sequencing pipeline. Cytomegalovirus status was reported to be diagnosed by the classifier with high specificity and sensitivity in both the original and validation cohorts. It was suggested by the authors that the approach could potentially be generalized to other disease states and immunological phenotypes. According to a later analysis, TCR association rates differed among HLA loci, with DRB1 alleles showing the most associated TCRs and HLA-C alleles showing the fewest. Across donors, most TCR sequences were observed very rarely, whereas some public TCRs were present in many individuals. A later analysis reported that several top co-occurrence clusters appeared linked to parvovirus B19, influenza, CMV and Epstein-Barr virus. Correlated functional status among segregating V segments might reflect linkage disequilibrium, but an unknown experimental factor could not be ruled out. The only immune exposure information available for the cohort was CMV serostatus. Three of the identified cytomegalovirus-associated TCR beta chains were confirmed in vitro to be specific for cytomegalovirus antigens. When HLA alleles, especially DR and DQ, strongly co-occurred, TCR associations were difficult to assign to individual alleles. The study gave a list of roughly 150 TCR beta chains associated with cytomegalovirus. A later genetic analysis reported fewer N-insertions in productive TCRs among donors in an Asian-associated ancestry cluster than the roughly 700-donor mean. In an earlier analysis of approximately 590 of the donors, most TCR beta V segments appeared in productive rearrangements about 90% or about 30% of the time, broadly matching IMGT annotations. At a false discovery rate of 0.05, a later analysis linked 16,951 TCR beta sequences to specific HLA alleles. Presence/absence analyses assumed roughly uniform sequencing depth across donors, an assumption that may not hold. The earlier analysis of about 600 of the donors excluded over 15 rarely observed V segments, including chromosome 9 orphons, because counts were too low.

In total, around 600 healthy bone marrow donors made up the cohort. At the time of sampling, every cohort member was nominally healthy, though immune exposures that went unrecorded were likely present. The donor tested CMV seronegative, placing the donor among the roughly 400 seronegative members of the cohort. A peripheral blood sample was provided by each donor, and peripheral blood mononuclear cells were used for TCR beta sequencing. The Qiagen DNeasy Blood Extraction Kit was used to extract genomic DNA from the blood cell samples. A note on this clone: What this receptor recognizes is not known.

Library method: the immunoSEQ multiplex PCR assay. For the multiplex PCR, a mixture combining 60 forward primers for TCR Vbeta segments and 13 reverse primers for TCR Jbeta segments was used. The CDR3 region of rearranged TCR beta genes was amplified from genomic DNA with a multiplex PCR assay. The Illumina HiSeq System was used to sequence the amplified TCR beta libraries as 87-base-pair reads. The original pipeline was this. A later analysis counted approximately 76 million unique TCR beta chains across the 666 repertoires, and approximately 11 million of these chains were shared by at least two donors. Raw reads were error-corrected and collapsed into unique sequences with a nearest-neighbor algorithm that merged closely related sequences to remove PCR and sequencing errors. Alignment of CDR3 sequences to IMGT reference sequences was used to assign V, D and J gene segments. For a sequence to be retained, a match of at least six nucleotides was required to both a V gene segment and a J gene segment. A rearrangement was called productive if the CDR3 had no stop codons and remained in frame with V and J, and every other rearrangement was called non-productive. CDR3 was defined according to IMGT convention as the region running from the second conserved V-encoded cysteine to the conserved J-encoded phenylalanine. The earlier analysis of 550 to 650 of the donors excluded any sequence lacking an unambiguous match to a single V gene segment. In an earlier analysis of a few hundred of the donors, V segments were called functional above 56.7% productive rearrangements and were called segregating when the between-donor standard deviation exceeded 5%. To diagnose cytomegalovirus status from the catalog of TCR beta chain sequences, a statistical classification framework was built. V and J gene assignment, in a later analysis, came from comparing TCR nucleotide sequences with IMGT/GENE-DB human TR gene sequences. Using the TCRdist pipeline, a later analysis assigned CDR3 sequences along with most-parsimonious VDJ recombination scenarios. A later analysis defined each TCR beta chain by its CDR3 amino acid sequence plus V-gene family, and excluded reads lacking a unique V-gene family. In a later analysis, nearly 600 highly shared, low-generation-probability nucleotide sequences were removed to address suspected cross-contamination and a sequencing artifact. In a later analysis, a clonal expansion index for each public chain was calculated from normalized within-repertoire ranks of inferred template counts. Generation probabilities in a later analysis came from a VDJ recombination model fitted to out-of-frame rearrangements, and those results were checked against IGoR. A later analysis scored TCR-TCR, TCR-HLA and TCR-CMV co-occurrence with hypergeometric tests, applying a repertoire-size bias correction to TCR pairs. In a later analysis, false discovery rates were estimated by permuting HLA or CMV assignments 20 times. In a later analysis, co-occurring TCRs were grouped using DBSCAN, with TCRdist sequence similarity added in when clustering inside HLA-allele-positive subsets. Repertoires with fewer than 30,000 or more than 120,000 public chains were left out of co-occurrence clustering, as were about 5 repertoires with anomalous nucleotide sharing. TCRdb limited this immuneACCESS table to in-frame rearrangements with V and J called. A share of clones is missing; checked studies link under half to unresolved V genes, and the rest is unexplained. For V, J and clone size, that table is used; D and trimming come from the DNA. The sample has some 110,000 clones on record. The ten largest clones represent about 2.2% of the sample.

The specimen sequenced was PBMCs. This receptor was identified in a man between 40 and 49 years old in good health and CMV-seronegative.

The DNA reads TGTGCCAGCACCGGGGGGAGTGGCAGCAATCAGCCCCAGCATTTT. Its coded protein is CASTGGSGSNQPQHF. The rearrangement joined TRBV2 to TRBJ1-5; the D segment could be TRBD1, given 5 matching bases. Reading from cysteine to phenylalanine, the CDR3 counts 15 amino acids. The read is trimmed to its CDR3 DNA, 45 bases read in frame from base 1. A distance of 14 bases separates the germline ends of V and J, which lose 7 bases and 1 base respectively. The germline V gene provides CDR1 SNHLY and CDR2 FYNNEI.